Included here is one T cell receptor (beta chain) sequence, with context. Its antigen is undetermined. The use of a sample-barcoded 5' primer and a J-beta primer mix characterized a second PCR of 7 to 11 cycles. MiXCR was run by TCRdb on the 5' RACE reads, yielding one entry per CDR3 protein. The table includes 2 million or so distinct CDR3 sequences, around half detected once. Trimming at V came to 4 bases and at J to 0 bases, leaving 8 bases not matched to a gene. The CDR3 consists of 17 residues. Germline values: CDR1 MNHEY, CDR2 SVGAGI. The data are from a study of blood T cells in healthy people across ages. Points from the study as a whole: Naive CD4+ cell counts and diversity both ran higher in long-lived than in aged donors.

This receptor was identified in a woman aged 40 to 49 in good health. The sequenced sample was blood. The chain recombines TRBV6-5 with TRBJ1-3, with 8 nucleotides matching TRBD1. The CDR3: CASSSSTGDYSGNTIYF. CDR3 coding DNA: TGTGCCAGCAGTTCATCGACAGGGGACTACTCTGGAAACACCATATATTTT.